The TCR beta chain under discussion was sequenced for a study of blood T cell repertoires in COVID-19. Overall study context: The United States, Italy and Spain were the sources of the acute and convalescent COVID-19 samples. T cells, B-cell-depleted T cells, or PBMCs provided the cDNA or gDNA that served as material.

Methods used by the authors: Reference gene primers were amplified, and this amplification served to estimate nucleated cell counts. The data were produced by immunoSEQ multiplex PCR, yet TCRdb's version contains in-frame clones alone and is incomplete. V and J calls and clone size follow that table, whereas D and trimming were derived from the DNA. The sample holds a few hundred thousand clones, more than 65% seen once. The CDR3 length is 19 residues. Germline CDR1 and CDR2: LGHNA and YSLEER. The V gene lost 0 bases and the J gene lost 0 bases, with 15 bases spanning the gap. The TCR was taken from a woman aged 80 or over with acute or convalescent COVID-19. The rearrangement links TRBV4-3 to TRBJ1-6; D may be TRBD1 (5 bases). What was sequenced was peripheral blood. The CDR3 spells CASSQDHNRGSSYNSPLHF. As DNA, the CDR3 is TGCGCCAGCAGCCAAGATCATAATCGGGGGAGCTCCTATAATTCACCCCTCCACTTT.